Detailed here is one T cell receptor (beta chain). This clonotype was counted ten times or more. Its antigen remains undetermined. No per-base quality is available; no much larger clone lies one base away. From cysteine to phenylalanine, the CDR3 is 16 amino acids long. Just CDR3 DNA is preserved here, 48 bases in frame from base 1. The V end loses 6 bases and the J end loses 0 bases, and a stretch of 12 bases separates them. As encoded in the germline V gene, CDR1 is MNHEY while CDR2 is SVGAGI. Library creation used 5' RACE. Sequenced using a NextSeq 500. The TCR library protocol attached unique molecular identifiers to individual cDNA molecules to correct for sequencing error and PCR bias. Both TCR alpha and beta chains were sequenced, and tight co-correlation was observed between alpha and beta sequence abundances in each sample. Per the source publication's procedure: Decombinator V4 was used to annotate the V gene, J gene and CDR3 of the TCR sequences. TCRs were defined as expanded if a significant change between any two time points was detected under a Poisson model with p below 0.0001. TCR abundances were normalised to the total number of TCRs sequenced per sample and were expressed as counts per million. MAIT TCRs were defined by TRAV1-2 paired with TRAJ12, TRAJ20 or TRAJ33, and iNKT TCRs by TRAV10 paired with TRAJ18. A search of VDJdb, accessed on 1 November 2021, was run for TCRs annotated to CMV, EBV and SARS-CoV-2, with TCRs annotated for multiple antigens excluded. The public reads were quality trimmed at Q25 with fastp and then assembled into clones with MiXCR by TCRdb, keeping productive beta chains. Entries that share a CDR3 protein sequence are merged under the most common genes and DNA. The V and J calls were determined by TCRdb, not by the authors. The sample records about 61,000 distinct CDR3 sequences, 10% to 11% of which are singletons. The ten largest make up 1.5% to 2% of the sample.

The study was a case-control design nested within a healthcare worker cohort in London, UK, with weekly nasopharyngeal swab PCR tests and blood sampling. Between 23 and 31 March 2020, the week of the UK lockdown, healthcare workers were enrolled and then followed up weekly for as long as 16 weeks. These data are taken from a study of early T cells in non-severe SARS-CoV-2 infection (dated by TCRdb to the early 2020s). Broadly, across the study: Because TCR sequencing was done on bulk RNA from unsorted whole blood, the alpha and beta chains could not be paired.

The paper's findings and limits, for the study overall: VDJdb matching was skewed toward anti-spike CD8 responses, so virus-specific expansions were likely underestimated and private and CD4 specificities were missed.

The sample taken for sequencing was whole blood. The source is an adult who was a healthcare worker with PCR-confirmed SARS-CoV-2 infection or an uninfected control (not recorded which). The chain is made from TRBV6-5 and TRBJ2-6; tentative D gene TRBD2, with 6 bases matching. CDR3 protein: CASSQGLPSGANVLTF. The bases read TGTGCCAGCAGCCAGGGACTTCCCTCTGGGGCCAACGTCCTGACTTTC.